Listed here are 3 T cell receptor beta chains from one sample, sequenced in a study of OX40 agonist ivuxolimab in advanced cancers. TCRdb's copy holds only in-frame clones and misses some; the assay was immunoSEQ multiplex PCR. The table records around 62,000 clones, roughly 88% of them present only once. The sample consisted of CD4+ or CD8+ T cells sorted from blood, taken in a trial of the OX40 agonist ivuxolimab. These receptor sequences come from an adult with an advanced solid tumor such as melanoma, head and neck, liver or kidney cancer.

The chain combines TRBV13 with TRBJ2-5; 8 nucleotides agree with TRBD2. Germline V gene data show CDR1 as PRHDT and CDR2 as FYEKMQ (reference sequence). V shed 6 bases and J 2 bases; nucleotides not matched to a gene: 8. This CDR3 has 15 amino acids. The CDR3 reads CASSPKRGRQETQYF. The CDR3 DNA reads TGTGCCAGCAGTCCAAAGCGGGGGAGACAAGAGACCCAGTACTTC.

V is TRBV2 and J is TRBJ2-1; 8 bases line up with TRBD2. CDR3 length equals 16 residues. Unmatched junction bases numbered 9, after V lost 2 bases and J lost 6 bases. CDR1 is SNHLY and CDR2 is FYNNEI in the germline V gene. The CDR3 nucleotides are TGTGCCAGCAGTGAACAGTCAGCGGGGGCACTCAATGAGCAGTTCTTC. This codes for CASSEQSAGALNEQFF.

V gene TRBV6-1 combines with J gene TRBJ2-3; D remains ambiguous. The CDR3 length is 13 residues. Trimming pared 7 bases from V and 4 bases from J, leaving 12 bases between. Germline loops: CDR1 MNHNS, CDR2 SASEGT. The CDR3 spells CASNEARSDTQYF. CDR3 bases: TGTGCCAGCAACGAGGCCCGCTCAGATACGCAGTATTTT.